A selection of T cell receptor beta chains follows, all from one sample in a study of shared clonotypes between healthy human individuals. The protocol was immunoSEQ multiplex PCR, while the TCRdb copy is restricted to in-frame clones and leaves out a portion. The data contain 500,000 to 650,000 clones, 70% to 80% of them singletons. The material sequenced was PBMCs. The receptors were sampled from a woman aged 40 to 50 in good health. Some clones in this sample may be carry-over from other donors' samples. Each CDR3 is given with its conserved first and last residue. Fields, in order: clone size, J gene, D gene, CDR3 length, V gene, CDR3 protein, CDR3 DNA. D genes are given only for firm matches. Expanded clones get a size class; other rows say once, few or many, or leave the size out.

>-|TRBJ2-2|TRBD2|17|TRBV7-9
CASSLGPGLASTGELFF
TGTGCCAGCAGCTTAGGGCCGGGACTAGCGAGTACCGGGGAGCTGTTTTTT
>once|TRBJ1-1|-|14|TRBV21-1
CASSKAPRRLEAFF
TGTGCCAGCAGCAAAGCCCCCCGGCGACTTGAAGCTTTCTTT
>many|TRBJ1-1|-|13|TRBV29-1
CSVVGERNTEAFF
TGCAGCGTTGTTGGGGAAAGGAACACTGAAGCTTTCTTT
>-|TRBJ2-7|TRBD1|13|TRBV29-1
CSVTGTGDYEQYF
TGCAGCGTTACCGGGACAGGGGACTACGAGCAGTACTTC
>-|TRBJ2-7|-|11|TRBV30
CALSRYYEQYF
TGTGCCTTGAGCAGGTACTACGAGCAGTACTTC
>-|TRBJ2-1|TRBD2|17|TRBV11-2
CASSFSFGLAGGGEQFF
TGTGCCAGCAGCTTTTCGTTTGGCCTAGCGGGAGGAGGGGAGCAGTTCTTC
>-|TRBJ2-1|-|17|TRBV4-1
CASSQWRVAETPNEQFF
TGCGCCAGCAGCCAATGGAGGGTAGCGGAAACCCCTAATGAGCAGTTCTTC
>-|TRBJ1-2|TRBD1|16|TRBV30
CAWSVNPQGTHYGYTF
TGTGCCTGGAGCGTCAACCCACAGGGGACTCACTATGGCTACACATTC
>-|TRBJ1-3|-|14|TRBV5-4
CASSLDSSGNTIYF
TGTGCCAGCAGCCTGGACAGCTCTGGAAACACCATATATTTT
>-|TRBJ1-1|TRBD1|13|TRBV27
CASSLGRGLEAFF
TGTGCCAGCAGTTTGGGCAGGGGGCTTGAAGCTTTCTTT
>-|TRBJ1-4|-|13|TRBV15
CATKDRRNEKLFF
TGTGCCACCAAAGACAGGAGAAATGAAAAACTGTTTTTT
>-|TRBJ1-5|TRBD1|16|TRBV13
CASSFNRGGGNQPQHF
TGTGCCAGCAGCTTTAACAGGGGCGGGGGCAATCAGCCCCAGCATTTT
>-|TRBJ2-7|-|13|TRBV2
CASSEVERGEQYF
TGTGCCAGCAGTGAGGTCGAGAGAGGGGAGCAGTACTTC
>-|TRBJ1-1|TRBD1|15|TRBV19
CASSISGTGNTEAFF
TGTGCCAGTAGTATAAGCGGGACAGGCAACACTGAAGCTTTCTTT
>-|TRBJ2-3|TRBD2|17|TRBV29-1
CSVEDTGSGRAPDTQYF
TGCAGCGTTGAAGATACGGGTAGCGGGAGGGCCCCGGATACGCAGTATTTT
>few|TRBJ2-7|TRBD1|15|TRBV5-5
CASSLGQGAQYEQYF
TGTGCCAGCAGCTTGGGGCAGGGGGCGCAGTACGAGCAGTACTTC
>few|TRBJ1-4|TRBD1|14|TRBV18
CASSPGTGYEKLFF
TGTGCCAGCTCACCTGGGACAGGGTATGAAAAACTGTTTTTT
>-|TRBJ1-5|-|14|TRBV15
CATSRALGTQPQHF
TGTGCCACCAGCAGGGCGTTGGGCACTCAGCCCCAGCATTTT
>-|TRBJ2-3|-|16|TRBV5-4
CASSTLGTGVRDTQYF
TGTGCCAGCAGCACCCTGGGTACGGGAGTACGAGATACGCAGTATTTT
>few|TRBJ2-5|-|13|TRBV5-1
CASSLQGTETQYF
TGCGCCAGCAGCTTACAGGGCACAGAGACCCAGTACTTC
>-|TRBJ1-1|-|11|TRBV28
CASFAGGGAFF
TGTGCCAGCTTCGCCGGAGGGGGAGCTTTCTTT
>-|TRBJ2-1|-|14|TRBV15
CATTRQATFNEQFF
TGTGCCACAACCCGACAGGCAACCTTTAATGAGCAGTTCTTC
>-|TRBJ2-2|-|17|TRBV21-1
CASSKRGGQGTTGELFF
TGTGCCAGCAGCAAACGTGGGGGACAGGGAACGACCGGGGAGCTGTTTTTT
>many|TRBJ2-7|-|12|TRBV5-5
CASSRHEGEQYF
TGTGCCAGCAGCCGACATGAAGGGGAGCAGTACTTC
>few|TRBJ2-1|-|15|TRBV6-5
CASSYSHTTENEQFF
TGTGCCAGCAGTTACTCGCACACTACTGAGAATGAGCAGTTCTTC
>-|TRBJ2-6|-|16|TRBV18
CASSKAAGAGANVLTF
TGTGCCAGCTCCAAAGCCGCAGGGGCCGGGGCCAACGTCCTGACTTTC
>-|TRBJ2-7|TRBD2|14|TRBV7-9
CASSPTSGIWEQYF
TGTGCCAGCAGCCCGACCAGCGGGATCTGGGAGCAGTACTTC